This T cell receptor beta chain was observed in a study of breast tumors, draining lymph nodes, adjacent tissues. The V and J ends lost 0 bases and 2 bases respectively, with 6 bases between them. Per germline, CDR1 DFQATT and CDR2 SNEGSKA (reference sequence). The CDR3 consists of 13 residues. This clonotype was picked up many times. TCRdb reprocessed the multiplex PCR reads with MiXCR, giving one entry per CDR3 protein. The table has 270,000 or so distinct CDR3 sequences, about 30% seen once. Breast cancer patients provided tissue from their axillary draining lymph nodes. Input material: axillary lymph node tissue. The clonotype originates from a female donor with breast cancer. Some clones in this sample may be carry-over from other donors' samples. The rearrangement links TRBV20-1 to TRBJ2-3, with D uncertain. This CDR3 reads CSARDRFTDTQYF. CDR3 nucleotide sequence: TGCAGTGCTAGAGACAGGTTCACAGATACGCAGTATTTT.